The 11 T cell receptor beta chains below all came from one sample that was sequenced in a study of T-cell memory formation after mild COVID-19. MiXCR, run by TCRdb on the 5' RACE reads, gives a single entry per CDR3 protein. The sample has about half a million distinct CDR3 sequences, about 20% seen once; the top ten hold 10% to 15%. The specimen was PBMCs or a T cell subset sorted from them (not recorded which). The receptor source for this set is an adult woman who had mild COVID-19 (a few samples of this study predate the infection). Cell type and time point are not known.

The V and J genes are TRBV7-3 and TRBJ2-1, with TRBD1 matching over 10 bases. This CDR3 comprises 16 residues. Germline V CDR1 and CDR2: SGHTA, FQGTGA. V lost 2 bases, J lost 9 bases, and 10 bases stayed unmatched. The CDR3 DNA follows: TGTGCCAGCAGCTTAGGCGGGACAGGGGTTGAGGGTGAGCAGTTCTTC. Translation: CASSLGGTGVEGEQFF.

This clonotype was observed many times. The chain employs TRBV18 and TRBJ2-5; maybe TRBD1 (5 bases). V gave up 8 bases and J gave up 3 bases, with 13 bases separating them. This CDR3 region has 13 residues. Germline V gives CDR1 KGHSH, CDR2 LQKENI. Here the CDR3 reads CASSQGREETQYF. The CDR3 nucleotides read TGTGCCAGCAGCCAGGGCAGGGAAGAGACCCAGTACTTC.

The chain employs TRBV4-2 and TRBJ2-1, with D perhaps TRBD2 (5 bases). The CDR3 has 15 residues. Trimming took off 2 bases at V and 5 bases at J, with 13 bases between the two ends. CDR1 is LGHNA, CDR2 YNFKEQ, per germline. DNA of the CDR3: TGTGCCAGCAGCCAAATCCCAGCGGTAAACAATGAGCAGTTCTTC. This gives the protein CASSQIPAVNNEQFF.

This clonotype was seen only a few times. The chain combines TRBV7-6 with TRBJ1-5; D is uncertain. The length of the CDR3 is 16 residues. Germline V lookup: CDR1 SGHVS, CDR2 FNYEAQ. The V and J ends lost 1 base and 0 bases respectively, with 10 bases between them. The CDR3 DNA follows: TGTGCCAGCAGCTTAGTCCCAGGAATTAGCAATCAGCCCCAGCATTTT. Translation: CASSLVPGISNQPQHF.

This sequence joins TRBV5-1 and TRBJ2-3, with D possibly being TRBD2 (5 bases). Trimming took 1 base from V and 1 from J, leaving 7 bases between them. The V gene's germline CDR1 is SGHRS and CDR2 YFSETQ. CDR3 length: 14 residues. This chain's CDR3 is CASSLLRGTDTQYF. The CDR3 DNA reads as TGCGCCAGCAGCTTGCTGAGGGGCACAGATACGCAGTATTTT.

CDR3 sequence (DNA): TGTGCCAGCAGGCGGGATGGGGGCCTTTTCACTGAGCAGTTCTTC. As protein: CASRRDGGLFTEQFF. This chain connects TRBV7-2 to TRBJ2-1; D tentatively reads TRBD1 or TRBD2 (6 bases each). Looked up from germline, CDR1 is SGHTA and CDR2 is FQGNSA. The CDR3 is made up of 15 amino acids. V lost 6 bases, J lost 9 bases, and 21 bases lay in between.

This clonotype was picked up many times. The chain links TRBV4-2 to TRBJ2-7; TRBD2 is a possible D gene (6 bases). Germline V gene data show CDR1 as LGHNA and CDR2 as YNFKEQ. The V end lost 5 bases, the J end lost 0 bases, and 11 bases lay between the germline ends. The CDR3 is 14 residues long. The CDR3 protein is CASSELASSYEQYF. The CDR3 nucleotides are TGTGCCAGCAGCGAACTAGCTAGCTCCTACGAGCAGTACTTC.

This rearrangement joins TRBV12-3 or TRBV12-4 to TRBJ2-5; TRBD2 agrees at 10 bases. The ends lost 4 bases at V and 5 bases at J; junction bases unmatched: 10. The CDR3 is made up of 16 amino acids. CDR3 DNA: TGTGCCAGCAGTTCCCTGAATAGCGGGGGGCGGGAGACCCAGTACTTC. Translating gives CASSSLNSGGRETQYF.

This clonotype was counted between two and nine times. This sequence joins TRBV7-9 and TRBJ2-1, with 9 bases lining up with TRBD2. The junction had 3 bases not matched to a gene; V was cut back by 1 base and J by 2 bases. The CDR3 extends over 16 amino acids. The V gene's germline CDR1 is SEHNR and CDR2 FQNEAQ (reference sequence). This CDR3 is CASSLEREVPYNEQFF. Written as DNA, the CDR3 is TGTGCCAGCAGCTTAGAGCGGGAGGTCCCCTACAATGAGCAGTTCTTC.

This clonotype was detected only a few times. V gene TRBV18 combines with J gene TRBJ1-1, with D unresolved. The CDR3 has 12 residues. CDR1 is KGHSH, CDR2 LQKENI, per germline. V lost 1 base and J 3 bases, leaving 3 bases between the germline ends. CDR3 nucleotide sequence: TGTGCCAGCTCACCACAGGACACTGAAGCTTTCTTT. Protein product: CASSPQDTEAFF.

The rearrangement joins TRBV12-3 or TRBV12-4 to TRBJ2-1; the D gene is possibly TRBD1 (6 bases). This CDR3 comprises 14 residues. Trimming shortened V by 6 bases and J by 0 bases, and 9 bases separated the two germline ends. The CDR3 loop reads CASSQGSSYNEQFF. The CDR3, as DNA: TGTGCCAGCAGCCAGGGGAGCTCCTACAATGAGCAGTTCTTC.